These 24 T cell receptor beta chains came from one sample sequenced in a study of cytomegalovirus exposure and HLA in healthy donors. 13 Jbeta primers and 60 Vbeta primers were used for the PCR. Produced via immunoSEQ multiplex PCR; TCRdb's table is partial and in-frame only. This sample has around 31,000 clones; approximately 87% occur once, and the top ten carry about 2.9%. Sequenced sample: PBMCs. The receptors originated from a boy between 5 and 17 years old in good health and CMV-seronegative.

The chain recombines TRBV6-1 with TRBJ1-5; TRBD1 aligns across 9 bases. CDR1 is MNHNS and CDR2 is SASEGT in the germline V gene. V shed 7 bases, J shed 2 bases, and the junction held 6 bases outside the gene matches. CDR3 length: 15 amino acids. The CDR3 here is CASNRDRARNQPQHF. The CDR3, as DNA: TGTGCCAGCAACCGGGACAGGGCTCGCAATCAGCCCCAGCATTTT.

The CDR3 bases are TGCGCCAGCAGTGAGTCTTTCCCGACAGGGGAGAGCTCCTACAATGAGCAGTTCTTC. Protein: CASSESFPTGESSYNEQFF. V usage is TRBV10-1 and J usage is TRBJ2-1; TRBD1 aligns across 8 bases. The germline CDR1 and CDR2 sequences are WNHNN and SYGVQD (reference sequence). CDR3 length: 19 residues. V shed 0 bases, J shed 0 bases, and the junction held 10 bases outside the gene matches.

This clone was observed once. The gene calls are TRBV2 and TRBJ2-2, with 9 bases lining up with TRBD1. The V gene's germline CDR1 is SNHLY and CDR2 FYNNEI. Trimming cost V 6 bases and J 4 bases; bases outside gene matches: 9. This CDR3 comprises 16 residues. The CDR3: CASSSGTGNPTGELFF. As DNA, the CDR3 is TGTGCCAGCAGCTCCGGGACAGGGAACCCCACCGGGGAGCTGTTTTTT.

The genes are TRBV5-1 and TRBJ1-4; 8 bases are a match to TRBD1. The CDR3 covers 17 residues. V shed 0 bases and J 7 bases; nucleotides not matched to a gene: 11. Germline V gene lookup returns CDR1 SGHRS and CDR2 YFSETQ. DNA for the CDR3: TGCGCCAGCAGCTTGGCCGGCAGGGGGCCCCCCAGTGAAAAACTGTTTTTT. The encoded protein is CASSLAGRGPPSEKLFF.

This chain links TRBV7-9 with TRBJ2-3, with D possibly TRBD2 on 6 matching bases. Germline CDR1 SEHNR, CDR2 FQNEAQ (reference sequence). CDR3 length: 15 residues. The V and J ends lost 5 bases and 2 bases respectively, with 14 bases between them. CDR3 region: CASSAPGDITDTQYF. For the CDR3, the DNA is TGTGCCAGCAGCGCCCCGGGAGATATCACAGATACGCAGTATTTT.

The chain recombines TRBV7-2 with TRBJ2-1; 8 nucleotides align to TRBD1. Germline lookup yields CDR1 SGHTA and CDR2 FQGNSA. Germline trimming cut 2 bases from V and 3 bases from J; bases unmatched to any gene: 6. The CDR3 consists of 16 residues. Here the CDR3 reads CASSLRQGRRYNEQFF. The DNA of the CDR3 is TGTGCCAGCAGCTTAAGACAGGGGCGCCGCTACAATGAGCAGTTCTTC.

V usage is TRBV28 and J usage is TRBJ1-2; D unresolved. V dropped 1 base and J dropped 7 bases, with 10 bases sitting between them. Germline CDR1 and CDR2: MDHEN and SYDVKM. The CDR3 is 13 residues long. CDR3: CASSLFGESGYTF. CDR3 DNA sequence: TGTGCCAGCAGTTTATTCGGGGAGAGTGGCTACACCTTC.

CDR3 in amino acids: CASSGGGTVSYEQYF. CDR3 bases: TGTGCCAGCAGTGGAGGAGGGACAGTCTCCTACGAGCAGTACTTC. This chain connects TRBV6-1 to TRBJ2-7, with D perhaps TRBD1 (7 bases). This CDR3 region has 15 residues. The V gene lost 4 bases and the J gene lost 0 bases, with 13 bases spanning the gap. CDR1 is MNHNS, CDR2 SASEGT, per germline.

The J gene is TRBJ1-2, the V gene TRBV7-2; 7 nucleotides align to TRBD1. Germline assignment: CDR1 SGHTA and CDR2 FQGNSA. V shed 1 base and J 7 bases; nucleotides not matched to a gene: 3. The CDR3 length is 13 residues. CDR3 sequence reads: CASSLGQGGGYTF. The CDR3 coding sequence is TGTGCCAGCAGCTTAGGACAGGGAGGTGGCTACACCTTC.

This sequence joins TRBV19 and TRBJ2-1; the D gene is possibly TRBD2 (6 bases). Trimming removed 3 bases at V and 2 bases at J, with 11 bases between. This CDR3 is built from 15 residues. Germline V gene sequence: CDR1 LNHDA, CDR2 SQIVND (reference sequence). The CDR3 region is CASSILTGAYNEQFF. CDR3 coding DNA: TGTGCCAGTAGTATTTTGACGGGGGCCTACAATGAGCAGTTCTTC. The entire variable domain, with the rest obtained from reference TRBV19 and TRBJ2-1, is as follows: DGGITQSPKYLFRKEGQNVTLSCEQNLNHDAMYWYRQDPGQGLRLIYYSQIVNDFQKGDIAEGYSVSREKKESFPLTVTSAQKNPTAFYLCASSILTGAYNEQFFGPGTRLTVL.

The chain is built from TRBV5-1 and TRBJ2-5; unclear D gene. Germline V gene lookup returns CDR1 SGHRS and CDR2 YFSETQ. V was pared by 0 bases and J by 7 bases, with 19 bases between. This CDR3 comprises 16 residues. This CDR3 reads CASSLGSGRVIGTQYF. The CDR3 DNA is TGCGCCAGCAGCTTGGGATCCGGTAGAGTTATTGGGACCCAGTACTTC.

The chain has TRBV7-9 and TRBJ2-2; 10 bases agree with TRBD2. The germline gives CDR1 SEHNR, CDR2 FQNEAQ (reference sequence). The CDR3 runs 16 residues. After removal of 2 bases from V and 10 bases from J, the junction contained 10 bases not matched to a gene. The CDR3 DNA reads as TGTGCCAGCAGCTTACTAGCGGGGGTCTCACGTCAGGAGCTGTTTTTT. Protein product: CASSLLAGVSRQELFF.

The gene calls are TRBV7-2 and TRBJ2-1, with 9 positions matching TRBD2. V lost 3 bases, J lost 8 bases, and 11 bases stayed unmatched. Germline values: CDR1 SGHTA, CDR2 FQGNSA. The CDR3 sequence is 16 residues long. Written as DNA, the CDR3 is TGTGCCAGCAGCTTCGCGGGGCGGGGGGGCCGTGATGAGCAGTTCTTC. Translating it yields CASSFAGRGGRDEQFF.

The V gene is TRBV11-2, the J gene TRBJ2-3; 8 bases fit TRBD2. V lost 2 bases, J lost 3 bases, and 4 bases stayed unmatched. Germline V gene data show CDR1 as SGHAT and CDR2 as FQNNGV. This CDR3 region has 15 residues. The DNA of the CDR3 is TGTGCCAGCAGCTTAAGGGCGGGGGGAACAGATACGCAGTATTTT. Translation: CASSLRAGGTDTQYF.

The chain is built from TRBV10-3 and TRBJ1-6, with 7 positions matching TRBD1. Losses at the gene ends were 6 bases for V and 7 bases for J; bases not matched to a gene: 6. The germline gives CDR1 ENHRY, CDR2 SYGVKD. There are 14 residues in the CDR3. Here the CDR3 DNA reads TGTGCCATCAGGGGAGACAGGGACAATTCACCCCTCCACTTT. It codes for CAIRGDRDNSPLHF.

This clone has a single count. J is TRBJ2-7 and V is TRBV2; 7 nucleotides match TRBD1. The CDR3 is 15 amino acids. The V segment lost 6 bases and the J segment 2 bases; nucleotides outside the gene matches: 10. From germline, CDR1 is SNHLY and CDR2 FYNNEI. The CDR3 coding sequence is TGTGCCAGCAGCGACAGGGCCAAGGGTACCTACGAGCAGTACTTC. Translation: CASSDRAKGTYEQYF.

J is TRBJ1-3 and V is TRBV7-8; TRBD1 aligns across 8 bases. V dropped 5 bases and J dropped 4; count of bases not matched to a gene: 4. CDR3 length equals 14 residues. Looked up from germline, CDR1 is SGHVS and CDR2 is FQNEAQ. The CDR3 loop reads CASSPRQGGNTIYF. CDR3 DNA sequence: TGTGCCAGCAGCCCCCGACAGGGGGGAAACACCATATATTTT. The full variable domain, in which reference TRBV7-8 and TRBJ1-3 provide the parts outside the CDR3, is GAGVSQSPRYKVAKRGQDVALRCDPISGHVSLFWYQQALGQGPEFLTYFQNEAQLDKSGLPSDRFFAERPEGSVSTLKIQRTQQEDSAVYLCASSPRQGGNTIYFGEGSWLTVV.

The rearrangement uses TRBV5-4 and TRBJ2-5, with TRBD2 matching over 9 bases. The CDR3 is made up of 15 amino acids. J was trimmed by 0 bases and V by 2 bases; bases with no gene match: 2. From germline, CDR1 is SGHNT and CDR2 YYREEE (reference sequence). This chain's CDR3 is CASSFSGGYQETQYF. The DNA for the CDR3 is TGTGCCAGCAGCTTTAGCGGGGGCTACCAAGAGACCCAGTACTTC.

CDR3: CASSLYGGAYNSPLHF. The CDR3 coding sequence is TGCGCCAGCAGCTTGTATGGGGGCGCCTATAATTCACCCCTCCACTTT. V gene TRBV5-1 combines with J gene TRBJ1-6; possibly TRBD1 for D (6 bases). Germline V gene lookup returns CDR1 SGHRS and CDR2 YFSETQ. V was pared by 1 base and J by 2 bases, with 10 bases between. The CDR3 totals 16 residues.

V is TRBV5-1 and J is TRBJ1-6, with TRBD1 matching over 7 bases. The V gene end was trimmed by 1 base and the J gene end by 6 bases; junction bases not matched to a gene: 7. Per the germline V gene, CDR1 is SGHRS and CDR2 is YFSETQ. The CDR3 is 16 residues long. CDR3 nucleotides: TGCGCCAGCAGCTTGCGGTCTACAGGGGCTAATTCACCCCTCCACTTT. Protein: CASSLRSTGANSPLHF. Full variable domain (remainder filled in from reference TRBV5-1 and TRBJ1-6): KAGVTQTPRYLIKTRGQQVTLSCSPISGHRSVSWYQQTPGQGLQFLFEYFSETQRNKGNFPGRFSGRQFSNSRSEMNVSTLELGDSALYLCASSLRSTGANSPLHFGNGTRLTVT.

This rearrangement joins TRBV15 to TRBJ2-6; weak D call: TRBD2 (5 bases). V lost 0 bases and J 1 base, leaving 10 bases between the germline ends. In germline, CDR1 is LNHNV, CDR2 YYDKDF (reference sequence). This CDR3 comprises 17 residues. CDR3 sequence: CATSRDLTGSGANVLTF. The CDR3 bases are TGTGCCACCAGCAGAGATCTTACGGGGTCTGGGGCCAACGTCCTGACTTTC.

This chain joins TRBV6-5 and TRBJ1-1; TRBD1 matches at 8 bases. The CDR3 spans 15 residues. In germline, CDR1 is MNHEY, CDR2 SVGAGI. The V and J ends lost 0 bases and 3 bases, in that order; junction bases with no gene match: 3. The DNA for the CDR3 is TGTGCCAGCAGTTACTCGACAGGGGCCGACACTGAAGCTTTCTTT. It yields the protein CASSYSTGADTEAFF.

The chain has TRBV5-4 and TRBJ2-1, with TRBD2 matching 12 bases. This CDR3 region has 17 residues. CDR1 is SGHNT, CDR2 YYREEE, per germline (reference sequence). V was clipped by 0 bases and J by 9 bases; unmatched bases: 10. The CDR3 region has the DNA TGTGCCAGCAGCTTGGTTGCTAGCGGGGGGGCACGTAGTGAGCAGTTCTTC. Translation: CASSLVASGGARSEQFF.

The J gene is TRBJ2-6, the V gene TRBV6-1; D not certain. This CDR3 is built from 15 residues. Germline V CDR1 and CDR2: MNHNS, SASEGT. Trimming shortened V by 3 bases and J by 0 bases, and 6 bases separated the two germline ends. The CDR3 nucleotides are TGTGCCAGCAGTGAGGCACGCTCTGGGGCCAACGTCCTGACTTTC. Translating gives CASSEARSGANVLTF.